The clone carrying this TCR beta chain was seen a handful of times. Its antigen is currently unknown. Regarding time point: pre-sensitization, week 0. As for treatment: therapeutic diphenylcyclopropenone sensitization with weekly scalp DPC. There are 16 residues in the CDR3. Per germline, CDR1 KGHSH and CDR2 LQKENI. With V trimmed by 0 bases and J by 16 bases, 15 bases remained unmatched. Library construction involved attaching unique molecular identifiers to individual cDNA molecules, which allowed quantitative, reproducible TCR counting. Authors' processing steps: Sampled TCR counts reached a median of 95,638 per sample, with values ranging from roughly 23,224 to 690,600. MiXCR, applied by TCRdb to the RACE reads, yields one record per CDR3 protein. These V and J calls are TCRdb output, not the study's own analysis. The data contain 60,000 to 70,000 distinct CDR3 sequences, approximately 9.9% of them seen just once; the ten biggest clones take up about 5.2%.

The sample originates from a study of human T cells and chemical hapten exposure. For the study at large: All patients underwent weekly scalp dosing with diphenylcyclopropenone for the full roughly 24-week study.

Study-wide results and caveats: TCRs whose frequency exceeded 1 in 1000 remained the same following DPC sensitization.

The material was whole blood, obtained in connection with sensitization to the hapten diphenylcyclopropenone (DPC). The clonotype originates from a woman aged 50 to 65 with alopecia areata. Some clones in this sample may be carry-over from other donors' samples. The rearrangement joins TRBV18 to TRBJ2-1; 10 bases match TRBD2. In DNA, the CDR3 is TGTGCCAGCTCACCACCGTCGGAAAGCGGGAGGGCTCGTCGATTCTTC. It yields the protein CASSPPSESGRARRFF.